This passage covers 5 T cell receptor beta chains from one sample sequenced in a study. TCRdb re-called the RT-PCR reads through MiXCR, storing one row per CDR3 protein. The data hold about 680,000 distinct CDR3 sequences, with around 14% observed a single time. What was sequenced was memory CD4+ T cells from blood. Receptors originate from a female donor in good health, serving as a healthy control.

This clonotype was counted a few times. The chain uses TRBV18 and TRBJ2-1; possible D gene TRBD2, 6 bases. The V gene lost 0 bases and the J gene lost 14 bases, with 20 bases spanning the gap. The CDR3 is 15 amino acids. Germline V gene data show CDR1 as KGHSH and CDR2 as LQKENI. DNA for the CDR3: TGTGCCAGCTCACCACCGGCGGCCATGGAGGGTCTAGAGTTCTTC. This sequence encodes CASSPPAAMEGLEFF. Full variable domain (missing parts from reference TRBV18 and TRBJ2-1): NAGVMQNPRHLVRRRGQEARLRCSPMKGHSHVYWYRQLPEEGLKFMVYLQKENIIDESGMPKERFSAEFPKEGPSILRIQQVVRGDSAAYFCASSPPAAMEGLEFFGPGTRLTVL.

This rearrangement joins TRBV20-1 to TRBJ2-4; 7 bases line up with TRBD1. After removal of 5 bases from V and 0 bases from J, the junction contained 16 bases not matched to a gene. Germline V gives CDR1 DFQATT, CDR2 SNEGSKA (reference sequence). CDR3 length: 18 residues. The CDR3 reads CSAASGQRVGLAKNIQYF. As DNA, the CDR3 is TGCAGTGCTGCCTCGGGACAGAGAGTTGGGCTAGCCAAAAACATTCAGTACTTC.

The table lists this clonotype with a few counts. The CDR3 region is CASSWRDGGTTDTQYF. CDR3 bases: TGTGCCAGCAGCTGGAGAGACGGGGGGACCACAGATACGCAGTATTTT. V usage is TRBV9 and J usage is TRBJ2-3, with TRBD2 identical over 7 bases. The CDR3 extends over 16 amino acids. The germline V gene has CDR1 SGDLS and CDR2 YYNGEE. J gave up 2 bases and V 4 bases, and 10 bases lay outside the gene matches. Together with reference TRBV9 and TRBJ2-3, the CDR3 gives the full variable domain: DSGVTQTPKHLITATGQRVTLRCSPRSGDLSVYWYQQSLDQGLQFLIQYYNGEERAKGNILERFSAQQFPDLHSELNLSSLELGDSALYFCASSWRDGGTTDTQYFGPGTRLTVL.

This chain uses TRBV7-9 with TRBJ1-1; no definite D call. Deletions cut 1 base from V and 8 bases from J, with 8 bases between. CDR3 length: 12 residues. Germline CDR1 is SEHNR and CDR2 is FQNEAQ (reference sequence). CDR3 bases: TGTGCCAGCAGCTTAGAACCGGGGGAAGCTTTCTTT. The encoded protein is CASSLEPGEAFF.

This clonotype showed up just a few times. The rearrangement links TRBV12-3 or TRBV12-4 to TRBJ1-5, with a possible D match to TRBD1 (6 bases). The CDR3 length is 13 residues. V was trimmed by 1 base and J by 7 bases, leaving 8 bases between them. In DNA, the CDR3 is TGTGCCAGCAGTTTAGGGGGGCTACAGCCCCAGCATTTT. Residues: CASSLGGLQPQHF.